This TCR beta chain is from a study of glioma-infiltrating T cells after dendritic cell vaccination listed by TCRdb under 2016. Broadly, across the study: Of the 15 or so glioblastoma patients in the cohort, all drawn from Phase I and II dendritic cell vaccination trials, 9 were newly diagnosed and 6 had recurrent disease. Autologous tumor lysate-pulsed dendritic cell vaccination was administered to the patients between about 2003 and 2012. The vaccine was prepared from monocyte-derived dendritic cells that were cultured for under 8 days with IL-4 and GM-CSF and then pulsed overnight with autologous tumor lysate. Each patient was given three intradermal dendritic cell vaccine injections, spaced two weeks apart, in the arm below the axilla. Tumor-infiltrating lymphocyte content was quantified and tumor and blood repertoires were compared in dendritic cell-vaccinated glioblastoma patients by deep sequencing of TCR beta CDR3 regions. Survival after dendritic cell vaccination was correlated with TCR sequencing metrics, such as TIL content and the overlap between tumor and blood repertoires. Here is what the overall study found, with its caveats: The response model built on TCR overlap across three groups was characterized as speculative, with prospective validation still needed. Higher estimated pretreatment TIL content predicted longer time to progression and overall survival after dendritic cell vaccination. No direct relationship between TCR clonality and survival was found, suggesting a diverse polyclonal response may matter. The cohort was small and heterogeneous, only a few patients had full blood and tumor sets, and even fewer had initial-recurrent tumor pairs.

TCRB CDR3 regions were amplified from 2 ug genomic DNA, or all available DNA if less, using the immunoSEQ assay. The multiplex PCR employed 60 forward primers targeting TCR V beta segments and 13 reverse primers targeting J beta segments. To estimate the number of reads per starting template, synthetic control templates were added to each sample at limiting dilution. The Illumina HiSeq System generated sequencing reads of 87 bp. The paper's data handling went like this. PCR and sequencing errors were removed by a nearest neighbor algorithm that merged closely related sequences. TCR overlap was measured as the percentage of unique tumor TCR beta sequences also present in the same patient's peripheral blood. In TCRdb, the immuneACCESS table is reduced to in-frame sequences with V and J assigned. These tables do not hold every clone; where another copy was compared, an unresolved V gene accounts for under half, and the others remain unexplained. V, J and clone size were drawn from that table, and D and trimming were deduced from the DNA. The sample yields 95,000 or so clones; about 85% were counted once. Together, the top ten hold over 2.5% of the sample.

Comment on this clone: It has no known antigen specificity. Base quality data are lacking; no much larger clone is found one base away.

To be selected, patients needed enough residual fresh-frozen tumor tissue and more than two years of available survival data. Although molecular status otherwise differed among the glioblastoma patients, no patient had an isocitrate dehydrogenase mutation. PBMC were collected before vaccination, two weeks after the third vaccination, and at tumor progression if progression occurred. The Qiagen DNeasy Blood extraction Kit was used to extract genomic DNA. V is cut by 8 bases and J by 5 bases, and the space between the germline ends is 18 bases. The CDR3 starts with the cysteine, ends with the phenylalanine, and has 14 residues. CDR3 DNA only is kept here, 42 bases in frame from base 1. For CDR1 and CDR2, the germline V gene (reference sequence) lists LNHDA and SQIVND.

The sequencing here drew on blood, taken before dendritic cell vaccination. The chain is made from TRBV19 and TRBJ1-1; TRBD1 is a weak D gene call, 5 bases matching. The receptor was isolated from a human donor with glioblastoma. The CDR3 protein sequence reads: CASYRRGGGTEAFF. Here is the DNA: TGTGCCAGTTATCGGAGGGGCGGAGGTACTGAAGCTTTCTTT.